This TCR beta chain is drawn from a study of persistence of HIV-infected CD4 T cells. Study information: Up to roughly 180 mL blood was drawn at multiple time points; a couple of donors had single-time leukapheresis.

Sequencing used immunoSEQ version 4 in survey mode. The data were produced by immunoSEQ multiplex PCR, yet TCRdb's version contains in-frame clones alone and is incomplete. This table holds 35,000 to 45,000 clones, about 87% found once. This clone was picked up one time. No antigen is known for it. Study findings and constraints: Proviral oligoclonality tracked with TCR oligoclonality within the same sorted cells.

In germline, CDR1 is WNHNN, CDR2 SYGVQD (reference sequence). CDR3 size: 15 residues. Trimming cost V 0 bases and J 5 bases, with 14 bases left between them. Anti-CD3/anti-CD28 beads served as a nonspecific positive control stimulus. Sorting of responding CD4+ T cells relied on upregulated CD40 ligand together with CD69. Plasma HIV-1 RNA stayed below 50 copies/mL for at least 4 years. The sample here was CD4+ T cells sorted from PBMCs after approximately 20-hour stimulation, taken from a patient who received antiretroviral therapy. The TCR comes from an adult man with HIV who was CMV-seropositive. The chain carries TRBV10-1 and TRBJ2-7; weak D call: TRBD1 (7 bases). The CDR3 bases are TGCGCCAGCAGTGAGTCGGGCAGGGGGGCCGACGAGCAGTACTTC. Translated, it gives CASSESGRGADEQYF.